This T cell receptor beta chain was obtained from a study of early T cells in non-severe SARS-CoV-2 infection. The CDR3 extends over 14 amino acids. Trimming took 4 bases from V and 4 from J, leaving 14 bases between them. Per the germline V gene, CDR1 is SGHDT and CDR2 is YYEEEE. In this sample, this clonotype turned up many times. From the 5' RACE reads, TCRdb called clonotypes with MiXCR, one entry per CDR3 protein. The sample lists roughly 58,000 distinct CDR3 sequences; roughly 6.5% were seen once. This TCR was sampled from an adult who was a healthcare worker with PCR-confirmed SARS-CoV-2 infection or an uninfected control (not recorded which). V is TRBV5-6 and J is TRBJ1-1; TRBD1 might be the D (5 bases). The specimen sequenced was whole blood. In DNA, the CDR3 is TGTGCCAGCAGCCTGCAGGGTGGTGCCACTGAAGCTTTCTTT. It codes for CASSLQGGATEAFF.